The 17 T cell receptor beta chains listed next were all sequenced from one sample in a study of T cell responses to AZD1222 COVID-19 vaccine. Generated by immunoSEQ multiplex PCR, the TCRdb table keeps only in-frame clones and is missing some. The sample holds 120,000 or so clones, roughly 84% seen once. The specimen comprised peripheral blood, sampled on day 0 of AZD1222 vaccination. The receptors derive from an adult in good health.

The chain carries TRBV27 and TRBJ2-3; 7 bases agree with TRBD1. The CDR3 covers 15 residues. Germline V gene lookup returns CDR1 MNHEY and CDR2 SMNVEV (reference sequence). V lost 2 bases and J lost 4; bases outside the gene matches: 6. The CDR3 coding sequence is TGTGCCAGCAGTTTAGGACAGGATCGCCCAGATACGCAGTATTTT. It encodes CASSLGQDRPDTQYF.

The V gene is TRBV6-5, the J gene TRBJ2-7; 7 positions agree with TRBD1. The V segment lost 6 bases and the J segment 4 bases; nucleotides outside the gene matches: 6. This CDR3 has 13 residues. From germline, CDR1 is MNHEY and CDR2 SVGAGI. The CDR3 is CASRVRGIYEQYF. The CDR3 coding sequence is TGTGCCAGCAGGGTCAGGGGGATTTACGAGCAGTACTTC.

This sequence joins TRBV5-4 and TRBJ2-7; TRBD1 matches 8 bases. Germline V CDR1 and CDR2: SGHNT, YYREEE (reference sequence). The CDR3 runs to 16 residues. The V segment lost 8 bases and the J segment 0 bases; nucleotides outside the gene matches: 13. The CDR3 here is CASFDRGDSGSYEQYF. As DNA, the CDR3 is TGTGCCAGTTTTGACAGGGGAGATTCGGGCTCCTACGAGCAGTACTTC.

This clone was seen just once. The chain is built from TRBV18 and TRBJ1-5; D remains unclear. Trimming left V 2 bases short and J 2 bases short, with 10 bases between. Germline-derived CDR1 and CDR2 are KGHSH and LQKENI. The length of the CDR3 is 15 residues. DNA for the CDR3: TGTGCCAGCTCACCAGGGTACGGCGGCAATCAGCCCCAGCATTTT. This codes for CASSPGYGGNQPQHF.

This clone was counted once. The chain combines TRBV9 with TRBJ2-1, with 9 bases aligning to TRBD2. V lost 6 bases to trimming and J lost 7 bases; unmatched junction nucleotides: 14. Germline CDR1 SGDLS, CDR2 YYNGEE. The CDR3 length is 16 residues. The CDR3 reads CASNLGERGVGNEQFF. CDR3 nucleotide sequence: TGTGCCAGCAACCTGGGTGAGCGGGGGGTTGGGAATGAGCAGTTCTTC. Full variable domain (rest looked up from reference TRBV9 and TRBJ2-1): DSGVTQTPKHLITATGQRVTLRCSPRSGDLSVYWYQQSLDQGLQFLIQYYNGEERAKGNILERFSAQQFPDLHSELNLSSLELGDSALYFCASNLGERGVGNEQFFGPGTRLTVL.

The chain carries TRBV4-1 and TRBJ2-7, with D uncertain. Trimming pared 1 base from V and 3 bases from J, leaving 16 bases between. In germline, CDR1 is MGHRA, CDR2 YSYEKL. This CDR3 region has 16 residues. As DNA, the CDR3 is TGCGCCAGCAGCCAAGTCCAGAGCCTAACGTACTACGAGCAGTACTTC. Translated: CASSQVQSLTYYEQYF.

This chain uses TRBV7-9 with TRBJ2-5; no firm D call. The CDR3 sequence is 14 residues long. The V gene lost 5 bases and the J gene lost 5 bases, with 15 bases spanning the gap. Germline lookup yields CDR1 SEHNR and CDR2 FQNEAQ (reference sequence). The CDR3 DNA reads as TGTGCCAGCAGCCTACAGCTTAGTGTGGAGACCCAGTACTTC. Encoded protein: CASSLQLSVETQYF.

This chain uses TRBV13 with TRBJ2-5; possible D gene TRBD1, 5 bases. V lost 2 bases to trimming and J lost 7 bases, with 11 bases between them. The CDR3 consists of 13 residues. The germline CDR1 and CDR2 sequences are PRHDT and FYEKMQ (reference sequence). DNA for the CDR3: TGTGCCAGCAGCTTAAGGGGCATCGGGACCCAGTACTTC. Amino acid sequence: CASSLRGIGTQYF. Full variable domain (missing parts from reference TRBV13 and TRBJ2-5): AAGVIQSPRHLIKEKRETATLKCYPIPRHDTVYWYQQGPGQDPQFLISFYEKMQSDKGSIPDRFSAQQFSDYHSELNMSSLELGDSALYFCASSLRGIGTQYFGPGTRLLVL.

The J gene is TRBJ1-6, the V gene TRBV11-2, with D perhaps matching TRBD1 (6 bases). The CDR3 sequence is 15 residues long. Germline CDR1 and CDR2: SGHAT and FQNNGV. Trimming removed 5 bases at V and 9 bases at J, with 17 bases between. DNA for the CDR3: TGTGCCAGCAGCCATAGACAGGAAAACGGTTCACCCCTCCACTTT. Translating it yields CASSHRQENGSPLHF. The whole variable domain, filled in from reference TRBV11-2 and TRBJ1-6, reads EAGVAQSPRYKIIEKRQSVAFWCNPISGHATLYWYQQILGQGPKLLIQFQNNGVVDDSQLPKDRFSAERLKGVDSTLKIQPAKLEDSAVYLCASSHRQENGSPLHFGNGTRLTVT.

The V call is TRBV6-5, the J call TRBJ2-7, with D uncertain. The CDR3 sequence is 12 residues long. Per the germline V gene, CDR1 is MNHEY and CDR2 is SVGAGI. The ends were cut back, 8 bases at V and 3 bases at J, with 11 bases in the middle. The CDR3 protein is CASGLTRYEQYF. The CDR3 coding sequence is TGTGCCAGCGGGCTGACTCGCTACGAGCAGTACTTC.

V and J are TRBV4-2 and TRBJ1-2; D ambiguous. The germline V gene encodes CDR1 LGHNA and CDR2 YNFKEQ. Trimming pared 0 bases from V and 1 base from J, leaving 9 bases between. CDR3 length: 15 amino acids. The CDR3 region is CASSQEANSNYGYTF. The CDR3 nucleotides are TGTGCCAGCAGCCAAGAGGCGAACAGTAACTATGGCTACACCTTC.

The CDR3 region is CASSLDREGLRENSPLHF. In DNA, the CDR3 is TGTGCCAGCAGCTTAGATAGAGAGGGACTTCGGGAGAATTCACCCCTCCACTTT. The chain recombines TRBV11-2 with TRBJ1-6; D is possibly TRBD1 (5 bases). Germline V gene sequence: CDR1 SGHAT, CDR2 FQNNGV. The CDR3 covers 18 residues. The V end was cut by 0 bases, the J end by 7 bases, with 19 bases between.

The V call is TRBV11-3, the J call TRBJ2-3; the D gene is possibly TRBD2 (7 bases). Germline CDR1 is SGHNT and CDR2 is YENEEA. The CDR3 extends over 14 amino acids. Trimming cost V 5 bases and J 4 bases, with 13 bases left between them. CDR3 loop: CASSRGAEADTQYF. Written as DNA, the CDR3 is TGTGCCAGCAGCCGGGGGGCGGAGGCAGATACGCAGTATTTT.

This sequence joins TRBV20-1 and TRBJ2-5; D gene uncertain. The CDR3 consists of 13 residues. Deletions cut 3 bases from V and 3 bases from J, with 11 bases between. CDR1 DFQATT and CDR2 SNEGSKA come from the germline V gene (reference sequence). The CDR3 loop is CSASSVYKETQYF. In DNA form, the CDR3 reads TGCAGTGCTAGTTCGGTATACAAAGAGACCCAGTACTTC.

V gene TRBV4-1 combines with J gene TRBJ2-2; D is uncertain. The CDR3 extends over 13 amino acids. Trimming cost V 7 bases and J 5 bases, with 11 bases left between them. Germline V gene sequence: CDR1 MGHRA, CDR2 YSYEKL. As DNA, the CDR3 is TGCGCCAGCAATCGTTGGGGAACCGGGGAGCTGTTTTTT. The encoded protein is CASNRWGTGELFF.

This clone was seen a single time. The chain is built from TRBV9 and TRBJ2-4; D call uncertain. This CDR3 is 14 amino acids long. The germline gives CDR1 SGDLS, CDR2 YYNGEE. Trimming removed 1 base at V and 8 bases at J, with 13 bases between. The CDR3 DNA follows: TGTGCCAGCAGCGTAAATCCGCACGCTGACATTCAGTACTTC. Protein: CASSVNPHADIQYF.

The CDR3 reads CASSVDLSSGNTIYF. CDR3 sequence (DNA): TGTGCCAGCAGCGTAGACCTTAGCTCTGGAAACACCATATATTTT. The V call is TRBV7-9, the J call TRBJ1-3; D unresolved. CDR1 is SEHNR, CDR2 FQNEAQ, per germline (reference sequence). There are 15 residues in the CDR3. With 5 bases removed from V and 0 bases from J, the gap between germline ends came to 11 bases.